Below are 5 T cell receptor beta chains sequenced from a single sample in a study of T cell clones after liver transplantation. Repertoires were generated with immunoSEQ multiplex PCR, while TCRdb's copy carries only in-frame clones and drops some. The table shows around 77,000 clones, with about 80% occurring only once. The material sequenced was CD4+ T cells from blood, taken 12 months after liver transplant. The source of these receptors is a human patient who received a liver transplant. Part of the T cell pool may stem from the graft donor.

The DNA of the CDR3 is TGCGCCAGCAGCCTGGGGACGGGGACCTACGAGCAGTACTTC. Its protein is CASSLGTGTYEQYF. The chain recombines TRBV5-1 with TRBJ2-7, with D possibly being TRBD1 or TRBD2 (5 bases each). The germline gives CDR1 SGHRS, CDR2 YFSETQ. V gave up 4 bases and J gave up 2 bases, with 13 bases separating them. The CDR3 length is 14 residues.

This sequence joins TRBV7-6 and TRBJ2-3, with 14 bases fitting TRBD2. Germline V gene lookup returns CDR1 SGHVS and CDR2 FNYEAQ. Trimming removed 0 bases from V and 1 base from J; junction bases left unmatched: 6. The CDR3 runs 19 residues. The CDR3: CASSLAGLAGGSGTDTQYF. The CDR3 DNA is TGTGCCAGCAGCTTAGCTGGACTAGCGGGAGGTTCTGGCACAGATACGCAGTATTTT.

The J gene is TRBJ2-7, the V gene TRBV28; 7 bases fit TRBD2. V trimming: 2 bases; J trimming: 8 bases; junction bases outside the gene matches: 6. This CDR3 contains 13 residues. Germline V gene lookup returns CDR1 MDHEN and CDR2 SYDVKM. CDR3 protein: CASSLAGAPKQYF. The CDR3, as DNA: TGTGCCAGCAGTTTAGCGGGAGCCCCAAAGCAGTACTTC.

The chain recombines TRBV14 with TRBJ1-5; D gene ambiguous. The CDR3 totals 19 residues. Germline assignment: CDR1 SGHDN and CDR2 FVKESK. V lost 0 bases to trimming and J lost 1 base, with 19 bases between them. The CDR3 DNA reads TGTGCCAGCAGCCAAGAGGGGAGGTATAACCATCAGAGCAATCAGCCCCAGCATTTT. This translates into CASSQEGRYNHQSNQPQHF.

In its sample, this clone was seen once. The chain couples TRBV6-1 to TRBJ2-6, with TRBD1 identical over 7 bases. Trimming removed 4 bases from V and 1 base from J; junction bases left unmatched: 7. The CDR3 runs 17 residues. CDR1 is MNHNS, CDR2 SASEGT, per germline. CDR3 in DNA: TGTGCCAGCAGTGGACAGGGAATAGGATCTGGGGCCAACGTCCTGACTTTC. Translated: CASSGQGIGSGANVLTF.